These 29 T cell receptor beta chains were all obtained from the same sample, sequenced in a study of blood T cell repertoires in COVID-19. Clones were read by immunoSEQ multiplex PCR, and TCRdb kept only the in-frame ones, dropping some. The table records 250,000 to 300,000 clones, 88% of them present only once. The specimen sequenced was peripheral blood. The origin of the receptors is a woman aged 30 to 39 with COVID-19, enrolled during active disease.

This clone has just a few counts. The chain joins TRBV7-9 to TRBJ2-5, with unresolved D. V was trimmed by 2 bases and J by 4 bases, leaving 8 bases between them. Per the germline V gene, CDR1 is SEHNR and CDR2 is FQNEAQ (reference sequence). This CDR3 contains 13 residues. DNA for the CDR3: TGTGCCAGCAGCTTATTTCAGGCAGAGACCCAGTACTTC. Protein product: CASSLFQAETQYF.

This rearrangement joins TRBV5-5 to TRBJ2-2; D is ambiguous. The V end was cut by 1 base, the J end by 0 bases, with 7 bases between. The CDR3 is 15 residues long. The germline CDR1 and CDR2 sequences are SGHKS and YYEKEE (reference sequence). The DNA for the CDR3 is TGTGCCAGCAGCTTGTCCGCGGCGAACACCGGGGAGCTGTTTTTT. Amino acid sequence: CASSLSAANTGELFF.

This chain links TRBV11-2 with TRBJ2-7; D not resolved. V gave up 0 bases and J gave up 1 base, with 10 bases separating them. Germline-derived CDR1 and CDR2 are SGHAT and FQNNGV. The CDR3 extends over 15 amino acids. CDR3 loop: CASSLDQISSYEQYF. The CDR3 DNA reads as TGTGCCAGCAGCTTAGATCAAATCAGTTCCTACGAGCAGTACTTC.

This chain connects TRBV2 to TRBJ1-6; D is unclear. The CDR3 has 14 amino acids. Germline lookup yields CDR1 SNHLY and CDR2 FYNNEI. V was pared by 2 bases and J by 7 bases, with 9 bases between. The CDR3 DNA reads as TGTGCCAGCAGTGAACCCAGGATGAATTCACCCCTCCACTTT. It translates to CASSEPRMNSPLHF. The whole variable domain, filled in from reference TRBV2 and TRBJ1-6, reads EPEVTQTPSHQVTQMGQEVILRCVPISNHLYFYWYRQILGQKVEFLVSFYNNEISEKSEIFDDQFSVERPDGSNFTLKIRSTKLEDSAMYFCASSEPRMNSPLHFGNGTRLTVT.

The chain couples TRBV29-1 to TRBJ2-7, with D tentatively TRBD2 (6 bases). This CDR3 has 15 amino acids. V dropped 0 bases and J dropped 1 base, with 13 bases sitting between them. In germline, CDR1 is SQVTM, CDR2 ANQGSEA. The CDR3 region is CSVEDRTGGSYEQYF. In DNA form, the CDR3 reads TGCAGCGTTGAAGATCGGACCGGAGGGTCCTACGAGCAGTACTTC.

As DNA, the CDR3 is TGTGCCAGCTCCGGGCTCGGGGGGCCCTACGAGCAGTACTTC. Its translation is CASSGLGGPYEQYF. The chain couples TRBV27 to TRBJ2-7, with D tentatively TRBD2 (7 bases). Trimming took off 8 bases at V and 2 bases at J, with 16 bases between the two ends. The CDR3 is 14 amino acids. CDR1 MNHEY and CDR2 SMNVEV come from the germline V gene (reference sequence).

The CDR3 DNA sequence: TGTGCCACCAGCAGAGGGACTTTTGTCTACGAGCAGTACTTC. Translation gives CATSRGTFVYEQYF. This chain joins TRBV15 and TRBJ2-7; TRBD2 is a possible D gene (5 bases). CDR1 and CDR2 from the germline V gene are LNHNV and YYDKDF (reference sequence). The CDR3 is made up of 14 amino acids. The V end lost 1 base, the J end lost 3 bases, and 10 bases lay between the germline ends.

The chain joins TRBV27 to TRBJ2-7; 11 bases map to TRBD1. With 5 bases clipped from V and 6 bases from J, the junction kept 6 bases outside the gene matches. The CDR3 spans 14 residues. Germline CDR1 is MNHEY and CDR2 is SMNVEV (reference sequence). The CDR3: CASSGDRGYPEQYF. The CDR3 DNA reads as TGTGCCAGCAGTGGGGACAGGGGGTATCCCGAGCAGTACTTC.

This chain joins TRBV14 and TRBJ2-5; D remains unclear. Germline V gives CDR1 SGHDN, CDR2 FVKESK. Trimming shortened V by 2 bases and J by 4 bases, and 8 bases separated the two germline ends. The CDR3 is made up of 13 amino acids. CDR3 in DNA: TGTGCCAGCAGCCAATACCCGCGAGAGACCCAGTACTTC. Protein: CASSQYPRETQYF.

The rearrangement links TRBV19 to TRBJ2-5, with 8 positions matching TRBD1. The CDR3 runs 16 residues. Looked up from germline, CDR1 is LNHDA and CDR2 is SQIVND (reference sequence). V gave up 6 bases and J gave up 4 bases; unmatched junction bases: 13. CDR3 sequence: CASSPARQGARETQYF. The CDR3 DNA reads TGTGCCAGTAGCCCAGCAAGGCAGGGGGCGAGAGAGACCCAGTACTTC.

This chain joins TRBV6-5 and TRBJ2-4, with D possibly being TRBD1 (6 bases). This CDR3 comprises 15 residues. Germline V gives CDR1 MNHEY, CDR2 SVGAGI. V shed 10 bases and J shed 2 bases, with 18 bases lying between them. Written as DNA, the CDR3 is TGTGCCACAAACACACGGCAGGGGACCAAAAACATTCAGTACTTC. Amino acids: CATNTRQGTKNIQYF.

V and J are TRBV10-3 and TRBJ2-1, with 7 positions matching TRBD2. The CDR3 totals 13 residues. Unmatched junction bases numbered 6, after V lost 10 bases and J lost 3 bases. Germline V gene data show CDR1 as ENHRY and CDR2 as SYGVKD. In nucleotides, the CDR3 is TGTGCCACAGGAGGGAGGGACTACAATGAGCAGTTCTTC. Translation: CATGGRDYNEQFF.

This sequence joins TRBV15 and TRBJ2-7; 9 bases align to TRBD2. The V gene end was trimmed by 0 bases and the J gene end by 3 bases; junction bases not matched to a gene: 3. In germline, CDR1 is LNHNV, CDR2 YYDKDF (reference sequence). This CDR3 region has 15 residues. The CDR3 nucleotides read TGTGCCACCAGCAGAGAGAGTAGCGGGAGCTACGAGCAGTACTTC. This encodes CATSRESSGSYEQYF. The whole variable domain, filled in from reference TRBV15 and TRBJ2-7, reads DAMVIQNPRYQVTQFGKPVTLSCSQTLNHNVMYWYQQKSSQAPKLLFHYYDKDFNNEADTPDNFQSRRPNTSFCFLDIRSPGLGDTAMYLCATSRESSGSYEQYFGPGTRLTVT.

This chain connects TRBV5-1 to TRBJ2-7; 10 nucleotides match TRBD1. The J segment lost 5 bases and the V segment lost 2 bases, leaving 4 bases of the junction unmatched. Germline V gene sequence: CDR1 SGHRS, CDR2 YFSETQ. The length of the CDR3 is 14 residues. The CDR3, as DNA: TGCGCCAGCAGCTTCGGACAGGGGGGAGACGAGCAGTACTTC. This codes for CASSFGQGGDEQYF.

The chain couples TRBV11-3 to TRBJ2-3; the match to TRBD2 covers 7 bases. Germline V gene data show CDR1 as SGHNT and CDR2 as YENEEA. CDR3 length: 15 amino acids. The V gene end was trimmed by 3 bases and the J gene end by 2 bases; junction bases not matched to a gene: 5. CDR3 loop: CASSFLAGPTDTQYF. The DNA for the CDR3 is TGTGCCAGCAGCTTTTTAGCGGGTCCCACAGATACGCAGTATTTT.

The CDR3 DNA reads as TGTGCCAGCAGTACCTACTACGAGCAGTACTTC. Amino acids: CASSTYYEQYF. The V gene is TRBV2, the J gene TRBJ2-7; D unclear. V shed 5 bases and J shed 3 bases, with 5 bases lying between them. Germline values: CDR1 SNHLY, CDR2 FYNNEI. The CDR3 runs to 11 residues.

The CDR3 region is CASSAGGGLVTTDTQYF. The CDR3 DNA sequence: TGTGCCAGCAGCGCCGGCGGGGGTCTTGTCACTACAGATACGCAGTATTTT. The rearrangement joins TRBV9 to TRBJ2-3; 7 bases agree with TRBD2. The length of the CDR3 is 17 residues. The germline gives CDR1 SGDLS, CDR2 YYNGEE. The V and J ends lost 3 bases and 3 bases, in that order; junction bases with no gene match: 13. Full variable domain (rest looked up from reference TRBV9 and TRBJ2-3): DSGVTQTPKHLITATGQRVTLRCSPRSGDLSVYWYQQSLDQGLQFLIQYYNGEERAKGNILERFSAQQFPDLHSELNLSSLELGDSALYFCASSAGGGLVTTDTQYFGPGTRLTVL.

The chain uses TRBV7-9 and TRBJ2-7, with TRBD2 as a possible D gene (6 bases). The length of the CDR3 is 13 residues. V lost 5 bases to trimming and J lost 4 bases, with 12 bases between them. Germline V gives CDR1 SEHNR, CDR2 FQNEAQ (reference sequence). The DNA for the CDR3 is TGTGCCAGCAGCCCTAGGCGGGGTTACGAGCAGTACTTC. As protein: CASSPRRGYEQYF.

The V and J genes are TRBV7-8 and TRBJ2-1; 12 bases match TRBD2. V shed 1 base and J 7 bases; nucleotides not matched to a gene: 2. Germline lookup yields CDR1 SGHVS and CDR2 FQNEAQ. The CDR3 loop spans 15 amino acids. The CDR3 is CASSLGLAGVNEQFF. The CDR3 bases are TGTGCCAGCAGCTTAGGACTAGCGGGAGTAAATGAGCAGTTCTTC.

J is TRBJ2-5 and V is TRBV5-6; 11 nucleotides align to TRBD2. The ends lost 0 bases at V and 5 bases at J; junction bases unmatched: 6. The CDR3 consists of 16 residues. Germline V gives CDR1 SGHDT, CDR2 YYEEEE. The CDR3 reads CASSLVTSGRSETQYF. For the CDR3, the DNA is TGTGCCAGCAGCTTGGTAACTAGCGGGAGAAGTGAGACCCAGTACTTC. The whole variable domain, remainder taken from reference TRBV5-6 and TRBJ2-5, is DAGVTQSPTHLIKTRGQQVTLRCSPKSGHDTVSWYQQALGQGPQFIFQYYEEEERQRGNFPDRFSGHQFPNYSSELNVNALLLGDSALYLCASSLVTSGRSETQYFGPGTRLLVL.

This clone is a singleton in its sample. The chain employs TRBV7-2 and TRBJ1-2, with D possibly being TRBD1 (6 bases). With 5 bases removed from V and 3 bases from J, the gap between germline ends came to 10 bases. This CDR3 is 13 amino acids long. Germline CDR1 SGHTA, CDR2 FQGNSA. The CDR3 nucleotides read TGTGCCAGCAGCCCCGGACAGCACTATGGCTACACCTTC. It specifies CASSPGQHYGYTF.

The chain is built from TRBV3-1 (or the pseudogene TRBV3-2) and TRBJ2-1; 14 bases are shared with TRBD2. Germline V gene sequence: CDR1 LGHDT, CDR2 YNNKEL (reference sequence). The CDR3 contains 19 residues. Trimming took 4 bases from V and 1 from J; bases not matched to a gene: 9. The CDR3 bases are TGTGCCAGCAGCCCTTCGACTAGCGGGAGGGCCCTTTCCTACAATGAGCAGTTCTTC. Residues: CASSPSTSGRALSYNEQFF.

This clone turned up a few times. The chain is built from TRBV6-1 and TRBJ2-7; 9 nucleotides agree with TRBD1. V was clipped by 3 bases and J by 4 bases; unmatched bases: 7. The CDR3 has 15 residues. CDR1 is MNHNS, CDR2 SASEGT, per germline. CDR3 DNA sequence: TGTGCCAGCAGTGAGACGGCCGGGACAGGGTACGAGCAGTACTTC. Its translation: CASSETAGTGYEQYF.

Note on this clone: Relative to the germline gene, one junction end is altered; a read error may explain this. The CDR3 bases are TGCGCCAGCAGATTGGCAGAGAACACTGAAGCTTTCTTT. It translates to CASRLAENTEAFF. The chain carries TRBV5-1 and TRBJ1-1; no reliable D call. Germline assignment: CDR1 SGHRS and CDR2 YFSETQ. This CDR3 is 13 amino acids long.

The chain employs TRBV2 and TRBJ1-2; tentatively, D is TRBD1 (5 bases). Trimming took 5 bases from V and 8 from J, leaving 21 bases between them. The germline CDR1 and CDR2 sequences are SNHLY and FYNNEI. The CDR3 runs 15 residues. The CDR3 DNA reads TGTGCCAGCAGTCGGTCCAGGGATGAAGGCGGCGGCTACACCTTC. Translated: CASSRSRDEGGGYTF.

The gene calls are TRBV2 and TRBJ2-6, with D possibly being TRBD1 (5 bases). Germline V gene data show CDR1 as SNHLY and CDR2 as FYNNEI. This CDR3 has 14 residues. The ends were cut back, 6 bases at V and 4 bases at J, with 10 bases in the middle. The CDR3 region has the DNA TGTGCCAGCAGGTATGGGGCCGGGGCCAACGTCCTGACTTTC. This sequence encodes CASRYGAGANVLTF.

The rearrangement links TRBV2 to TRBJ1-5; 8 nucleotides line up with TRBD1. V dropped 4 bases and J dropped 10; count of bases not matched to a gene: 15. This CDR3 spans 16 amino acids. The germline V gene has CDR1 SNHLY and CDR2 FYNNEI. CDR3 DNA sequence: TGTGCCAGCAGTGTTTGGCAGGGGGCCCCAATCAGCCCCCAGCATTTT. The encoded protein is CASSVWQGAPISPQHF.

In DNA, the CDR3 is TGTGCCAGCAGCGGACCGACTGGCGCCTCCTACAATGAGCAGTTCTTC. This codes for CASSGPTGASYNEQFF. The V and J genes are TRBV9 and TRBJ2-1; D not certain. Trimming shortened V by 3 bases and J by 0 bases, and 13 bases separated the two germline ends. The CDR3 contains 16 residues. The germline V gene encodes CDR1 SGDLS and CDR2 YYNGEE. The variable domain in full, completed from reference TRBV9 and TRBJ2-1, reads DSGVTQTPKHLITATGQRVTLRCSPRSGDLSVYWYQQSLDQGLQFLIQYYNGEERAKGNILERFSAQQFPDLHSELNLSSLELGDSALYFCASSGPTGASYNEQFFGPGTRLTVL.

The chain combines TRBV5-4 with TRBJ1-4; 8 bases map to TRBD1. The CDR3 spans 15 residues. Trimming removed 0 bases from V and 7 bases from J; junction bases left unmatched: 5. Germline V CDR1 and CDR2: SGHNT, YYREEE (reference sequence). The CDR3 loop is CASSLGGQGREKLFF. Here the CDR3 DNA reads TGTGCCAGCAGCTTGGGCGGACAGGGACGTGAAAAACTGTTTTTT. The full variable domain, completed using reference TRBV5-4 and TRBJ1-4, is ETGVTQSPTHLIKTRGQQVTLRCSSQSGHNTVSWYQQALGQGPQFIFQYYREEENGRGNFPPRFSGLQFPNYSSELNVNALELDDSALYLCASSLGGQGREKLFFGSGTQLSVL.